The clone carrying this T cell receptor (beta chain) appeared a few times. Its antigen is not identified. This record belongs to a study of response to subunit inactivated influenza vaccine. Study-wide points: Authors suggested each seasonal flu vaccination may recruit only limited numbers of new T cells.

The germline CDR1 and CDR2 sequences are SGDLS and YYNGEE. Trimming cost V 3 bases and J 5 bases, with 17 bases left between them. This CDR3 spans 15 amino acids. TCRdb re-called the RT-PCR reads through MiXCR, storing one row per CDR3 protein. The sample has hundreds of thousands of distinct CDR3 sequences, 13% seen once. The input for sequencing was PBMCs from blood, taken 40 to 50 days after vaccination. This receptor was taken from a man between 50 and 59 years old who received an inactivated influenza vaccine. The rearrangement uses TRBV9 and TRBJ1-1; possible D gene TRBD1, 6 bases. The CDR3 DNA is TGTGCCAGCAGCGCTGGGACAACCTCGAGAACTGAAGCTTTCTTT. Translation gives CASSAGTTSRTEAFF.